These 21 T cell receptor beta chains originate from one sample sequenced in a study of T cell repertoires in cytomegalovirus infection. One entry per CDR3 protein results from TCRdb running MiXCR on the reads. This table has more than 85,000 distinct CDR3 sequences, less than 25% appearing once. The sequenced sample consisted of CD8+ T cells from PBMCs. The source of these receptors is a human donor in good health (CMV status not recorded). Some clones in this sample may be carry-over from other donors' samples.

V and J are TRBV28 and TRBJ1-1, with D possibly matching TRBD1 (6 bases). Germline CDR1 and CDR2: MDHEN and SYDVKM. Trimming left V 5 bases short and J 5 bases short, with 21 bases between. The CDR3 extends over 16 amino acids. The CDR3 spells CASSPHRVVLGTEAFF. The CDR3 region has the DNA TGTGCCAGCAGTCCCCACAGGGTCGTGCTGGGGACTGAAGCTTTCTTT.

This clonotype was observed a single time. The V and J genes are TRBV4-2 and TRBJ1-5; D is uncertain. With 0 bases removed from V and 4 bases from J, the gap between germline ends came to 7 bases. Germline V lookup: CDR1 LGHNA, CDR2 YNFKEQ. This CDR3 contains 14 residues. CDR3 in DNA: TGTGCCAGCAGCCAAGAAGGTCTTAATCAGCCCCAGCATTTT. The encoded protein is CASSQEGLNQPQHF.

The V call is TRBV7-6, the J call TRBJ2-5; D may be TRBD1 (5 bases). Germline V gene sequence: CDR1 SGHVS, CDR2 FNYEAQ. The CDR3 has 12 amino acids. The V end lost 8 bases, the J end lost 1 base, and 8 bases lay between the germline ends. CDR3 protein: CASGAGQETQYF. CDR3 bases: TGTGCCAGCGGGGCTGGCCAAGAGACCCAGTACTTC.

The chain employs TRBV11-2 and TRBJ2-1; D perhaps matches TRBD1 (6 bases). V lost 5 bases and J 7 bases, leaving 12 bases between the germline ends. The CDR3 spans 13 residues. CDR1 is SGHAT and CDR2 is FQNNGV in the germline V gene. CDR3 nucleotide sequence: TGTGCCAGCAGCCAGGGGTCCGGGAATGAGCAGTTCTTC. Its protein product is CASSQGSGNEQFF.

This clonotype came up a few times. The V gene is TRBV12-3 or TRBV12-4, the J gene TRBJ1-1; 11 nucleotides match TRBD1. The CDR3 totals 15 residues. Germline trimming cut 3 bases from V and 3 bases from J; bases unmatched to any gene: 3. The CDR3 protein is CASSFPDRGHTEAFF. Here the CDR3 DNA reads TGTGCCAGCAGTTTCCCGGACAGGGGGCACACTGAAGCTTTCTTT.

This clonotype was seen only a few times. The chain has TRBV28 and TRBJ2-3; 8 nucleotides align to TRBD2. This CDR3 is built from 16 residues. Germline trimming cut 2 bases from V and 4 bases from J; bases unmatched to any gene: 8. Germline V gene data show CDR1 as MDHEN and CDR2 as SYDVKM. The CDR3 sequence: CASSLEGLVLADTQYF. CDR3 coding DNA: TGTGCCAGCAGTTTAGAGGGACTAGTGCTTGCAGATACGCAGTATTTT.

This chain connects TRBV20-1 to TRBJ2-7; 7 bases are shared with TRBD1. CDR1 is DFQATT, CDR2 SNEGSKA, per germline (reference sequence). The V segment lost 5 bases and the J segment 3 bases; nucleotides outside the gene matches: 7. CDR3 length: 13 residues. The CDR3 reads CSALRDSLYEQYF. The CDR3 DNA follows: TGCAGTGCTCTCCGGGACAGCCTCTACGAGCAGTACTTC.

This rearrangement joins TRBV19 to TRBJ1-1, with D possibly being TRBD1 (6 bases). Germline V gene lookup returns CDR1 LNHDA and CDR2 SQIVND (reference sequence). Trimming removed 1 base from V and 0 bases from J, with 9 bases in between. This CDR3 is 15 amino acids long. CDR3 loop: CASSIGRDMNTEAFF. DNA for the CDR3: TGTGCCAGTAGTATAGGTCGGGACATGAACACTGAAGCTTTCTTT.

This clonotype was detected many times. This chain connects TRBV7-9 to TRBJ2-5, with a weak D call TRBD2 (5 bases). Germline CDR1 is SEHNR and CDR2 is FQNEAQ (reference sequence). The CDR3 consists of 14 residues. Trimming took off 4 bases at V and 2 bases at J, with 11 bases between the two ends. CDR3 coding DNA: TGTGCCAGCAGCTCCGGACTTGCTCAAGAGACCCAGTACTTC. This translates into CASSSGLAQETQYF.

The rearrangement links TRBV15 to TRBJ2-1; perhaps TRBD2 as D (6 bases). Germline V gives CDR1 LNHNV, CDR2 YYDKDF (reference sequence). The CDR3 consists of 16 residues. Trimming cost V 0 bases and J 7 bases, with 16 bases left between them. Here the CDR3 reads CATSRDRRGSGNEQFF. The CDR3 DNA follows: TGTGCCACCAGCAGAGACAGGCGGGGATCGGGGAATGAGCAGTTCTTC.

This clonotype was counted only a few times. The chain recombines TRBV20-1 with TRBJ1-3, with D uncertain. Germline lookup yields CDR1 DFQATT and CDR2 SNEGSKA (reference sequence). This CDR3 has 12 residues. V lost 4 bases to trimming and J lost 0 bases, with 4 bases between them. In DNA form, the CDR3 reads TGCAGTGCTATGATCTCTGGAAACACCATATATTTT. It specifies CSAMISGNTIYF.

The rearrangement links TRBV5-6 to TRBJ2-3; D is possibly TRBD2 (7 bases). Trimming removed 0 bases at V and 4 bases at J, with 18 bases between. Germline loops: CDR1 SGHDT, CDR2 YYEEEE. This CDR3 region has 17 residues. In DNA, the CDR3 is TGTGCCAGCAGCTTGGATCTATCGGGGGGCTCCGCAGATACGCAGTATTTT. This translates into CASSLDLSGGSADTQYF.

This rearrangement joins TRBV7-2 to TRBJ2-1; D not resolved. From germline, CDR1 is SGHTA and CDR2 FQGNSA. CDR3 size: 12 residues. The V and J ends lost 4 bases and 4 bases respectively, with 5 bases between them. The CDR3 DNA is TGTGCCAGCAGCTCGCCTTACAATGAGCAGTTCTTC. Protein: CASSSPYNEQFF.

This clonotype was counted a few times. The rearrangement uses TRBV20-1 and TRBJ2-1; the match to TRBD2 covers 10 bases. The CDR3 extends over 14 amino acids. Trimming cost V 0 bases and J 8 bases; bases outside gene matches: 4. From germline, CDR1 is DFQATT and CDR2 SNEGSKA (reference sequence). The CDR3 region is CSARDLAGEHEQFF. In DNA, the CDR3 is TGCAGTGCTAGAGATCTAGCGGGAGAGCATGAGCAGTTCTTC.

The chain is built from TRBV5-4 and TRBJ2-5, with D perhaps matching TRBD2 (5 bases). Between the trimmed V and J ends, which lost 4 bases and 2 bases, there was a span of 12 bases. CDR3 length: 14 residues. Germline V lookup: CDR1 SGHNT, CDR2 YYREEE (reference sequence). In DNA form, the CDR3 reads TGTGCCAGCAGCCTTCGGACTGTACAAGAGACCCAGTACTTC. Translation: CASSLRTVQETQYF.

At least ten counts were recorded for this clonotype. The chain recombines TRBV6-2 or TRBV6-3 with TRBJ2-2; no reliable D call. V lost 6 bases to trimming and J lost 8 bases, with 4 bases between them. The CDR3 runs 10 residues. CDR1 is MNHEY and CDR2 is SVGEGT in the germline V gene. CDR3 sequence reads: CASRDGELFF. CDR3 sequence (DNA): TGTGCCAGCAGGGATGGGGAGCTGTTTTTT.

This clonotype has a handful of counts. The V gene is TRBV11-2, the J gene TRBJ2-1; D is undetermined. V was pared by 1 base and J by 0 bases, with 7 bases between. Germline loops: CDR1 SGHAT, CDR2 FQNNGV. The length of the CDR3 is 15 residues. CDR3 DNA: TGTGCCAGCAGCTTAGGGGCAAGCTCCTACAATGAGCAGTTCTTC. Translated: CASSLGASSYNEQFF.

The chain uses TRBV7-4 and TRBJ2-5; D perhaps matches TRBD2 (6 bases). The CDR3 runs 15 residues. Germline V lookup: CDR1 SGHVT, CDR2 SQSDAQ. V was trimmed by 5 bases and J by 2 bases, leaving 15 bases between them. The CDR3 is CASSASGDGQETQYF. In DNA form, the CDR3 reads TGTGCCAGCAGCGCGTCGGGGGACGGGCAAGAGACCCAGTACTTC.

The chain has TRBV10-3 and TRBJ2-3; 8 bases are shared with TRBD2. Germline trimming cut 5 bases from V and 6 bases from J; bases unmatched to any gene: 10. Germline assignment: CDR1 ENHRY and CDR2 SYGVKD. This CDR3 comprises 15 residues. This CDR3 is CAISLILAGGDTQYF. The CDR3 DNA is TGTGCCATCAGTTTGATCCTAGCGGGCGGCGATACGCAGTATTTT.

The chain is built from TRBV4-3 and TRBJ2-2; D is tentatively TRBD1 or TRBD2 (5 bases each). Germline values: CDR1 LGHNA, CDR2 YSLEER. V dropped 3 bases and J dropped 6 bases, with 8 bases sitting between them. The CDR3 totals 13 residues. CDR3 nucleotides: TGCGCCAGCAGCCACCGAGGGGCCGGGGAGCTGTTTTTT. Its protein product is CASSHRGAGELFF.

The chain employs TRBV12-3 or TRBV12-4 and TRBJ2-3, with 7 bases lining up with TRBD1. Losses at the gene ends were 7 bases for V and 3 bases for J; bases not matched to a gene: 4. This CDR3 contains 13 residues. CDR3 residues: CASTWGQTDTQYF. In DNA, the CDR3 is TGTGCCAGCACCTGGGGACAGACAGATACGCAGTATTTT.